The source of this T cell receptor (beta chain) is a study of T cells expressing NK-cell markers. Turning to the study itself: Obtained from sorted CD3+CD56+NKG2C+, CD3+CD56+NKG2C- and CD3+CD56-NKG2C+ T cells were the TCR beta repertoires.

5'RACE template switching with UMIs produced the TCR beta cDNA. Reprocessing the 5' RACE reads, TCRdb reports a single entry for every CDR3 protein and omits DNA. The sample table includes about 540,000 distinct CDR3 sequences. About this clonotype itself: Antigen unknown.

CDR1 SGHRS and CDR2 YFSETQ come from the germline V gene. The CDR3 contains 15 residues. Whole-study results and caveats: A few donors likewise had their CD3+CD56-NKG2C+ fraction led by these clonotypes. Each of 5 to 7 donors carried dominant NKG2C+ clonotypes accounting for about 1.0-7.0% of CD8+ T cells.

The J gene is TRBJ2-7, the V gene TRBV5-1; no DNA is available, so the TRBD1 call from TCRdb remains unchecked. The sequence was collected from a man younger than 30 in good health. Input material: blood T cells: a sorted CD56 or NKG2C T cell subset, CD4+ or CD8+ T cells, or bulk PBMC T cells (not recorded which). This chain's CDR3 is CASRTTGTATYEQYF. The entire variable domain, with the rest obtained from reference TRBV5-1 and TRBJ2-7, is as follows: KAGVTQTPRYLIKTRGQQVTLSCSPISGHRSVSWYQQTPGQGLQFLFEYFSETQRNKGNFPGRFSGRQFSNSRSEMNVSTLELGDSALYLCASRTTGTATYEQYFGPGTRLTVT.